Below, 26 T cell receptor beta chains from the same sample are listed, as sequenced in a study of blood T cell repertoires in COVID-19. The data were produced by immunoSEQ multiplex PCR, yet TCRdb's version contains in-frame clones alone and is incomplete. The table has 200,000 to 250,000 clones, under 90% seen once. Material for sequencing was PBMCs or T cells enriched from blood (not recorded which). These receptors all come from a woman aged 40 to 49 who had been exposed to COVID-19.

Turning to this clone: Other DNA sequences in the sample encode the same CDR3. The genes are TRBV7-2 and TRBJ1-5, with D possibly TRBD1 on 6 matching bases. Germline CDR1 reads SGHTA; CDR2 reads FQGNSA. V was pared by 1 base and J by 7 bases, with 14 bases between. The CDR3 is made up of 15 amino acids. CDR3 nucleotide sequence: TGTGCCAGCAGCTTAGTTGGGGGGGCAGGACAGCCCCAGCATTTT. Protein: CASSLVGGAGQPQHF.

The chain joins TRBV19 to TRBJ1-1; D unclear. V was cut by 7 bases and J by 10 bases, with 16 bases left in between. Germline CDR1 is LNHDA and CDR2 is SQIVND (reference sequence). The CDR3 contains 12 residues. CDR3 coding DNA: TGTGCCAGTACCCCCGGCGGCGGAGCAGCTTTCTTT. Translation gives CASTPGGGAAFF.

The J gene is TRBJ2-1, the V gene TRBV4-2, with D uncertain. V lost 8 bases to trimming and J lost 10 bases, with 18 bases between them. The CDR3 has 13 residues. Germline loops: CDR1 LGHNA, CDR2 YNFKEQ. Here the CDR3 reads CASQPESGGEQFF. CDR3 coding DNA: TGTGCCAGCCAGCCAGAGTCGGGTGGCGAGCAGTTCTTC.

V gene TRBV27 combines with J gene TRBJ1-2; a possible D gene is TRBD1 (6 bases). Germline lookup yields CDR1 MNHEY and CDR2 SMNVEV (reference sequence). This CDR3 is built from 14 residues. Deletions cut 2 bases from V and 10 bases from J, with 17 bases between. The chain's CDR3 is CASSLRGGPTPYTF. DNA for the CDR3: TGTGCCAGCAGTTTAAGGGGGGGGCCGACCCCCTACACCTTC.

The J gene is TRBJ2-3, the V gene TRBV28, with TRBD2 identical over 11 bases. From germline, CDR1 is MDHEN and CDR2 SYDVKM. V lost 4 bases to trimming and J lost 1 base; unmatched junction nucleotides: 4. The CDR3 is 16 residues long. This CDR3 reads CASSYPLAGGTDTQYF. The DNA of the CDR3 is TGTGCCAGCAGTTACCCACTAGCGGGGGGCACAGATACGCAGTATTTT.

The rearrangement links TRBV5-6 to TRBJ2-6, with D possibly being TRBD2 (5 bases). There are 18 residues in the CDR3. Trimming cost V 4 bases and J 2 bases, with 19 bases left between them. CDR1 and CDR2 (germline): SGHDT, YYEEEE. The CDR3 sequence: CASSGLGNYGTGANVLTF. The CDR3 DNA reads TGTGCCAGCAGCGGACTCGGGAACTATGGGACTGGGGCCAACGTCCTGACTTTC.

This clone was observed once. The chain joins TRBV4-3 to TRBJ2-3, with 10 bases that match TRBD1. This CDR3 region has 15 residues. Losses at the gene ends were 5 bases for V and 5 bases for J; bases not matched to a gene: 7. The V gene's germline CDR1 is LGHNA and CDR2 YSLEER. The CDR3 spells CASSYTGTGVDTQYF. CDR3 nucleotides: TGCGCCAGCAGCTACACCGGGACAGGGGTAGATACGCAGTATTTT.

The rearrangement links TRBV24-1 to TRBJ1-1; D remains unclear. Looked up from germline, CDR1 is KGHDR and CDR2 is SFDVKD. V dropped 2 bases and J dropped 7 bases, with 10 bases sitting between them. This CDR3 is built from 13 residues. CDR3 DNA: TGTGCCACCAGTGATTCAGGAGGCAGTGAAGCTTTCTTT. Its protein product is CATSDSGGSEAFF.

This clone was counted a few times. The chain couples TRBV3-1 (or the pseudogene TRBV3-2) to TRBJ2-7, with 15 bases identical to TRBD2. J lost 4 bases, V lost 3 bases, and 4 bases had no gene match. The CDR3 is 16 amino acids. Germline CDR1 LGHDT, CDR2 YNNKEL (reference sequence). CDR3 bases: TGTGCCAGCAGCCAGGGGACTAGCGGGGGGATGTACGAGCAGTACTTC. Amino acid sequence: CASSQGTSGGMYEQYF.

The rearrangement uses TRBV28 and TRBJ1-1, with D perhaps matching TRBD1 (6 bases). Germline V gene lookup returns CDR1 MDHEN and CDR2 SYDVKM. V lost 5 bases, J lost 2 bases, and 18 bases lay in between. CDR3 length: 16 residues. In DNA, the CDR3 is TGTGCCAGCAGTGTTGCGAGGACAGCAATCAACACTGAAGCTTTCTTT. Residues: CASSVARTAINTEAFF. Drawing the rest from reference TRBV28 and TRBJ1-1, the complete variable domain is DVKVTQSSRYLVKRTGEKVFLECVQDMDHENMFWYRQDPGLGLRLIYFSYDVKMKEKGDIPEGYSVSREKKERFSLILESASTNQTSMYLCASSVARTAINTEAFFGQGTRLTVV.

The genes are TRBV4-1 and TRBJ2-5; D perhaps matches TRBD1 (5 bases). CDR1 is MGHRA, CDR2 YSYEKL, per germline. There are 14 residues in the CDR3. V was cut by 4 bases and J by 3 bases, with 12 bases left in between. The DNA of the CDR3 is TGCGCCAGCAGCCCCCGACAGACGAAAGAGACCCAGTACTTC. Amino acids: CASSPRQTKETQYF.

The gene calls are TRBV19 and TRBJ2-5; 7 bases map to TRBD2. J gave up 7 bases and V 6 bases, and 11 bases lay outside the gene matches. Germline V gene sequence: CDR1 LNHDA, CDR2 SQIVND (reference sequence). The CDR3 has 14 amino acids. The CDR3 protein is CASRRDPSGGTQYF. DNA for the CDR3: TGTGCCAGTAGGAGAGACCCGTCGGGGGGGACCCAGTACTTC.

This chain joins TRBV19 and TRBJ1-1; D unresolved. CDR3 length: 11 residues. The germline V and J ends were trimmed by 5 bases and 10 bases, with 11 bases remaining between them. The germline CDR1 and CDR2 sequences are LNHDA and SQIVND (reference sequence). The CDR3 DNA reads TGTGCCAGTAGTGGTCCTCGGAGAGCTTTCTTT. The encoded protein is CASSGPRRAFF.

The chain couples TRBV19 to TRBJ2-3, with TRBD2 matching over 9 bases. V trimming: 8 bases; J trimming: 0 bases; junction bases outside the gene matches: 12. From germline, CDR1 is LNHDA and CDR2 SQIVND (reference sequence). CDR3 length: 17 residues. Here the CDR3 DNA reads TGTGCCAGTGCTTCTCCACGGGCGGGGGGGAGCACAGATACGCAGTATTTT. Amino acids: CASASPRAGGSTDTQYF.

The chain has TRBV5-1 and TRBJ2-7; 7 positions match TRBD1. The ends lost 5 bases at V and 3 bases at J; junction bases unmatched: 5. The germline gives CDR1 SGHRS, CDR2 YFSETQ. The CDR3 totals 13 residues. The CDR3 loop reads CASRVGQLYEQYF. CDR3 nucleotide sequence: TGCGCCAGCAGAGTGGGACAGCTCTACGAGCAGTACTTC.

The CDR3 protein is CAISESTGLYEKLFF. CDR3 bases: TGTGCCATCAGTGAGTCGACAGGGCTGTATGAAAAACTGTTTTTT. V is TRBV10-3 and J is TRBJ1-4; TRBD1 matches at 7 bases. This CDR3 has 15 residues. Germline V gives CDR1 ENHRY, CDR2 SYGVKD. The V gene end was trimmed by 0 bases and the J gene end by 6 bases; junction bases not matched to a gene: 4.

V is TRBV7-2 and J is TRBJ1-1, with D possibly matching TRBD1 (6 bases). The V gene lost 6 bases and the J gene lost 5 bases, with 16 bases spanning the gap. The CDR3 has 14 residues. The germline CDR1 and CDR2 sequences are SGHTA and FQGNSA. The CDR3 DNA reads TGTGCCAGCAGGATGGGGCTAAGGGGGACTGAAGCTTTCTTT. It translates to CASRMGLRGTEAFF.

This clone is a singleton in its sample. The rearrangement uses TRBV6-2 or TRBV6-3 and TRBJ1-5; tentative D call: TRBD1 (6 bases). Germline V gene sequence: CDR1 MNHEY, CDR2 SVGEGT. Trimming stripped 6 bases from V and 0 bases from J, with 27 bases between. The CDR3 has 20 amino acids. As DNA, the CDR3 is TGTGCCAGCAGCCGATCTTTACCATTCGGACAGCATTATAGCAATCAGCCCCAGCATTTT. Protein: CASSRSLPFGQHYSNQPQHF.

This sequence joins TRBV28 and TRBJ1-3, with 7 bases aligning to TRBD1. Germline CDR1 MDHEN, CDR2 SYDVKM. Germline trimming cut 6 bases from V and 2 bases from J; bases unmatched to any gene: 7. The CDR3 is 15 residues long. The CDR3 DNA sequence: TGTGCCAGCAGCCAGGACAGGATTCCTGGAAACACCATATATTTT. Amino acids: CASSQDRIPGNTIYF. Looking up the rest from reference TRBV28 and TRBJ1-3 gives the full variable domain: DVKVTQSSRYLVKRTGEKVFLECVQDMDHENMFWYRQDPGLGLRLIYFSYDVKMKEKGDIPEGYSVSREKKERFSLILESASTNQTSMYLCASSQDRIPGNTIYFGEGSWLTVV.

This chain connects TRBV11-3 to TRBJ2-2, with 7 nucleotides matching TRBD2. Germline lookup yields CDR1 SGHNT and CDR2 YENEEA. Germline trimming cut 5 bases from V and 3 bases from J; bases unmatched to any gene: 3. This CDR3 is 14 amino acids long. In nucleotides, the CDR3 is TGTGCCAGCAGCCCCGGACTAGACACCGGGGAGCTGTTTTTT. Protein: CASSPGLDTGELFF.

This clone occurred once. The J gene is TRBJ2-1, the V gene TRBV18, with D unresolved. CDR3 length: 16 amino acids. Germline V gene sequence: CDR1 KGHSH, CDR2 LQKENI. V shed 3 bases and J shed 8 bases, with 20 bases lying between them. In nucleotides, the CDR3 is TGTGCCAGCTCACCCCCGGGTTTAGCTTCAACCCATGAGCAGTTCTTC. The encoded protein is CASSPPGLASTHEQFF.

The CDR3 sequence is CASSLSEGAFGYTF. The CDR3 DNA follows: TGTGCCAGCAGCTTAAGTGAGGGGGCCTTTGGCTACACCTTC. The rearrangement links TRBV7-9 to TRBJ1-2, with 7 nucleotides matching TRBD1. The length of the CDR3 is 14 residues. The germline gives CDR1 SEHNR, CDR2 FQNEAQ (reference sequence). V trimming: 2 bases; J trimming: 7 bases; junction bases outside the gene matches: 7.

The chain carries TRBV6-5 and TRBJ1-6, with no clear D. The CDR3 contains 15 residues. Trimming shortened V by 8 bases and J by 0 bases, and 11 bases separated the two germline ends. Germline assignment: CDR1 MNHEY and CDR2 SVGAGI. DNA of the CDR3: TGTGCCAGCTCACTCTCCCCCTCCTATAATTCACCCCTCCACTTT. This encodes CASSLSPSYNSPLHF.

The chain recombines TRBV4-2 with TRBJ2-1; 8 bases line up with TRBD2. Per germline, CDR1 LGHNA and CDR2 YNFKEQ. J was trimmed by 5 bases and V by 3 bases; bases with no gene match: 6. The CDR3 runs 15 residues. CDR3 bases: TGTGCCAGCAGCCAGTCCGGGGGGGCACACAATGAGCAGTTCTTC. This translates into CASSQSGGAHNEQFF.

The chain recombines TRBV10-3 with TRBJ1-1, with a possible D match to TRBD1 (5 bases). The CDR3 consists of 16 residues. Germline CDR1 reads ENHRY; CDR2 reads SYGVKD. V lost 0 bases, J lost 5 bases, and 16 bases lay in between. CDR3: CAISESVRGAGTEAFF. CDR3 nucleotide sequence: TGTGCCATCAGTGAGTCGGTGAGAGGGGCGGGGACTGAAGCTTTCTTT.

V usage is TRBV12-2 and J usage is TRBJ1-2; the table's D call, TRBD1, was not checked against the DNA. TRBV12-2 is described as a pseudogene. This CDR3 has 16 residues. The CDR3, as DNA: TGTGCAAGTCGCTTGGTAGACAGGGCCCGACTCTATGGCTACACCTTC. This sequence encodes CASRLVDRARLYGYTF.